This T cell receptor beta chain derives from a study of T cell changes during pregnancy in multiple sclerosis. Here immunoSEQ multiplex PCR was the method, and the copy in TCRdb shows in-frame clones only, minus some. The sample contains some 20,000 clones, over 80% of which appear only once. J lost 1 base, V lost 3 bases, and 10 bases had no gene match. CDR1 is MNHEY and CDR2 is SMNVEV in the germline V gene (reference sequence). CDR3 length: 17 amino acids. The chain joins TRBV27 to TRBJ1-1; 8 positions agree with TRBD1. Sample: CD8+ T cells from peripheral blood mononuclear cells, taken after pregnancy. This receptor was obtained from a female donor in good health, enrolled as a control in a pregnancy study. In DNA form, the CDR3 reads TGTGCCAGCAGTTTCTCCCCGCCAGACAGGGGGAACACTGAAGCTTTCTTT. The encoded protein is CASSFSPPDRGNTEAFF.